This TCR beta chain was sequenced in a study of vaccination effects on CD4 cells after COVID-19. Turning to the study itself: From a couple of convalescent patients, samples were taken 16 days and one week before vaccination.

Repertoires were generated with immunoSEQ multiplex PCR, while TCRdb's copy carries only in-frame clones and drops some. The sample lists roughly 27,000 clones; roughly 77% were seen once. Pools of viral peptides were used by the ViraFEST assay to expand antigen-specific CD4+ T cells ahead of sequencing. It was after 10 days of culture that CD4+ T cells were isolated. Between March and December 2020, the person had a SARS-CoV-2 infection that PCR confirmed. Cultures got half-medium changes with IL-2 on days 3 and 7. As for this clone: Its specificity is not known.

CDR3 length: 16 amino acids. V lost 5 bases and J lost 0, with 13 bases in between. Germline-derived CDR1 and CDR2 are KGHDR and SFDVKD. Study findings and constraints: Few convalescent patients were studied, and early post-infection samples were lacking. Late after vaccination, infection- and vaccine-induced clones showed marked clonal contraction.

The chain combines TRBV24-1 with TRBJ2-1, with D maybe TRBD2 (6 bases). This clonotype originated in a human donor who had a prior SARS-CoV-2 infection. The specimen comprised CD4+ T cells from PBMCs cultured with HCoV-NL63 spike peptides, sampled before COVID-19 vaccination. For the CDR3, the DNA is TGTGCCACCAGTGGCGACTCGGGGGTCTCCTACAATGAGCAGTTCTTC. This gives the protein CATSGDSGVSYNEQFF.